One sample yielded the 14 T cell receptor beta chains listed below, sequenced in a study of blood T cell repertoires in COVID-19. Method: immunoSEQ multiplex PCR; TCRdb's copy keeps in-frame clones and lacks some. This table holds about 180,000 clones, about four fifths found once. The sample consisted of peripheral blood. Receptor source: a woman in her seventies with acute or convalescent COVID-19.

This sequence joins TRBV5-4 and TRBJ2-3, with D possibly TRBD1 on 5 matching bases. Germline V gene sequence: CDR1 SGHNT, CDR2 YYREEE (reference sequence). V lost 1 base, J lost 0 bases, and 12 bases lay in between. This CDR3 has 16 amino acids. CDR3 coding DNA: TGTGCCAGCAGCTTGATGCAGGGTCCTAGCACAGATACGCAGTATTTT. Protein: CASSLMQGPSTDTQYF. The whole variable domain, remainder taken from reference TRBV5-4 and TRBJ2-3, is ETGVTQSPTHLIKTRGQQVTLRCSSQSGHNTVSWYQQALGQGPQFIFQYYREEENGRGNFPPRFSGLQFPNYSSELNVNALELDDSALYLCASSLMQGPSTDTQYFGPGTRLTVL.

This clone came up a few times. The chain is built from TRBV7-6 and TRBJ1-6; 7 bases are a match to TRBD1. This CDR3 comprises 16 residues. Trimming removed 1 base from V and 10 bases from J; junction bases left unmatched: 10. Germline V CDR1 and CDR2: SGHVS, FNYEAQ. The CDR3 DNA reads TGTGCCAGCAGCTTAGAGGGGGCCACCCACTCATCACCCCTCCACTTT. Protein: CASSLEGATHSSPLHF.

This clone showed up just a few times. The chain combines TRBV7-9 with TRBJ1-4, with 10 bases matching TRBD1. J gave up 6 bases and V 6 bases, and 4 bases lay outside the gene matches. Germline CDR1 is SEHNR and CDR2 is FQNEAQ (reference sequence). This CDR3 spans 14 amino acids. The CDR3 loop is CASSRDRGDEKLFF. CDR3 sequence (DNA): TGTGCCAGCAGTAGGGACAGGGGAGATGAAAAACTGTTTTTT.

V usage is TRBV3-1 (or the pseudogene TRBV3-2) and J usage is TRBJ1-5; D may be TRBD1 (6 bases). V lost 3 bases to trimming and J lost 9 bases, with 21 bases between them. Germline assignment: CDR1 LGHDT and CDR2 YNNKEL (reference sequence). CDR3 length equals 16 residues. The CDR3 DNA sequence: TGTGCCAGCAGCCATTATATCAGGGGCCCGCTGGGGCCCCAGCATTTT. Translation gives CASSHYIRGPLGPQHF.

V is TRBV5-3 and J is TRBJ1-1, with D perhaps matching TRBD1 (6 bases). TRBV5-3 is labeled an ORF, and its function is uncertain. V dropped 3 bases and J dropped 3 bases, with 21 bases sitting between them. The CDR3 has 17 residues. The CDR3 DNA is TGTGCCAGAAGCTCAGAACCCACGACAGGCGCGCACACTGAAGCTTTCTTT. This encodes CARSSEPTTGAHTEAFF.

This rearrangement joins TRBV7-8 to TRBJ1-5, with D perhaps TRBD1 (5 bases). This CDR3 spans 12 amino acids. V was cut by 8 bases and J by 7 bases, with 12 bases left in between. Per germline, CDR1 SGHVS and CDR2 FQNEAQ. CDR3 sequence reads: CASCGEGQPQHF. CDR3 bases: TGTGCCAGCTGTGGGGAGGGGCAGCCCCAGCATTTT.

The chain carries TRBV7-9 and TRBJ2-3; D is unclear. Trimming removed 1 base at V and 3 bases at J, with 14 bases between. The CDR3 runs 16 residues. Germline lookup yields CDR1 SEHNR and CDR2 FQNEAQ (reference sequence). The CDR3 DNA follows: TGTGCCAGCAGCTTAGGACAATCCTTGGGTACAGATACGCAGTATTTT. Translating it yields CASSLGQSLGTDTQYF. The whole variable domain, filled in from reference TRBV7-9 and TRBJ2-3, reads DTGVSQNPRHKITKRGQNVTFRCDPISEHNRLYWYRQTLGQGPEFLTYFQNEAQLEKSRLLSDRFSAERPKGSFSTLEIQRTEQGDSAMYLCASSLGQSLGTDTQYFGPGTRLTVL.

The CDR3 bases are TGTGCCAGCAGTCTCATTCGGGACAGGGGAATTAACACTGAAGCTTTCTTT. This encodes CASSLIRDRGINTEAFF. The V gene is TRBV28, the J gene TRBJ1-1, with 10 bases aligning to TRBD1. With 5 bases clipped from V and 2 bases from J, the junction kept 11 bases outside the gene matches. The CDR3 loop spans 17 amino acids. From germline, CDR1 is MDHEN and CDR2 SYDVKM.

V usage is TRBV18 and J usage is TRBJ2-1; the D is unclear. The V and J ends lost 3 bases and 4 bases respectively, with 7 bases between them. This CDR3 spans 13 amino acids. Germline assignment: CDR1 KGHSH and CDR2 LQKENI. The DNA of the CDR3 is TGTGCCAGCTCACCCGACTTATACAATGAGCAGTTCTTC. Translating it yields CASSPDLYNEQFF.

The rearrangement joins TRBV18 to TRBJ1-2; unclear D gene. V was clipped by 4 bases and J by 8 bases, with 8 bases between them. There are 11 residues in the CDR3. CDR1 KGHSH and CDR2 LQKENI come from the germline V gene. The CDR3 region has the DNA TGTGCCAGCTCACGGTCCGGGGGCTACACCTTC. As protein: CASSRSGGYTF.

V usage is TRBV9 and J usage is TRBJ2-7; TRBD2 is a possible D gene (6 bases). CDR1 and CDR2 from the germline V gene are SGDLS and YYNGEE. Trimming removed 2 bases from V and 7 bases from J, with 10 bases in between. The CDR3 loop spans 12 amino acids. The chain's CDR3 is CASSVGGWEQYF. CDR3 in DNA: TGTGCCAGCAGCGTGGGGGGTTGGGAGCAGTACTTC.

In nucleotides, the CDR3 is TGTGCCAGCAGCCCAGGGGTAGCGGGAGCCGCAGATACGCAGTATTTT. Translating it yields CASSPGVAGAADTQYF. The chain joins TRBV11-2 to TRBJ2-3; TRBD2 aligns across 9 bases. Germline lookup yields CDR1 SGHAT and CDR2 FQNNGV. The CDR3 contains 16 residues. V trimming: 5 bases; J trimming: 4 bases; junction bases outside the gene matches: 10.

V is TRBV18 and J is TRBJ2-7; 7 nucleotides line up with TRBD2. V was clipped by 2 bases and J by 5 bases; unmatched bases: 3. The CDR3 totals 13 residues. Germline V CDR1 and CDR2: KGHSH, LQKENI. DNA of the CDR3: TGTGCCAGCTCACCATCGGGGGGAGACGAGCAGTACTTC. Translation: CASSPSGGDEQYF.

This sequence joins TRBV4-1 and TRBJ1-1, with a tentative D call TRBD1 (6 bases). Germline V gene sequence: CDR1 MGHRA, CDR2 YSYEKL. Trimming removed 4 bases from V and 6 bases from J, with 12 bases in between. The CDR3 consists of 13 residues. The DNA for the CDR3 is TGCGCCAGCAGCCTGGGAGGGGGGGCTGAAGCTTTCTTT. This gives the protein CASSLGGGAEAFF.